The 31 T cell receptor beta chains below were found in one sample sequenced in a study of shared clonotypes between healthy human individuals. Assay: immunoSEQ multiplex PCR; the TCRdb copy retains only in-frame clones and omits some. The sample contains roughly 650,000 clones, about 97% of which appear only once. Sequencing was carried out using naive CD4+ T cells sorted from blood. As to subset: CD45RA+ positively selected. These receptors came from a woman in her 30s in good health.

About this clone: This sample also contains other DNA sequences that code for the same CDR3. The chain combines TRBV5-1 with TRBJ2-7; D is unresolved. Trimming shortened V by 3 bases and J by 1 base, and 2 bases separated the two germline ends. In germline, CDR1 is SGHRS, CDR2 YFSETQ. This CDR3 has 11 amino acids. This CDR3 reads CASSSSYEQYF. The CDR3 DNA reads TGCGCCAGCAGCTCATCCTACGAGCAGTACTTC.

V gene TRBV5-4 combines with J gene TRBJ1-2; 7 bases match TRBD1. The CDR3 runs 15 residues. CDR1 SGHNT and CDR2 YYREEE come from the germline V gene (reference sequence). Trimming took 4 bases from V and 5 from J; bases not matched to a gene: 11. Here the CDR3 DNA reads TGTGCCAGCAGCAATCCCCGGGGACAGCATTATGGCTACACCTTC. It translates to CASSNPRGQHYGYTF.

This rearrangement joins TRBV6-5 to TRBJ1-4; TRBD1 agrees at 9 bases. CDR1 is MNHEY, CDR2 SVGAGI, per germline. CDR3 length: 15 residues. V shed 5 bases and J 7 bases; nucleotides not matched to a gene: 8. The CDR3 sequence: CASSPQQGAGEKLFF. The CDR3 coding sequence is TGTGCCAGCAGTCCCCAACAGGGGGCGGGTGAAAAACTGTTTTTT.

V usage is TRBV7-9 and J usage is TRBJ1-2; D is perhaps TRBD1 (6 bases). Trimming took off 5 bases at V and 6 bases at J, with 22 bases between the two ends. The CDR3 has 16 residues. Germline lookup yields CDR1 SEHNR and CDR2 FQNEAQ (reference sequence). The CDR3 DNA is TGTGCCAGCAGCAGGGGGGGCGCAGGGTGGCAGCATGGCTACACCTTC. Its protein is CASSRGGAGWQHGYTF.

The rearrangement joins TRBV7-9 to TRBJ1-4; 7 positions match TRBD1. CDR3 length equals 14 residues. Germline CDR1 SEHNR, CDR2 FQNEAQ (reference sequence). J was trimmed by 8 bases and V by 5 bases; bases with no gene match: 8. The CDR3 reads CASSRGDSLEKLFF. CDR3 sequence (DNA): TGTGCCAGCAGCCGTGGGGACAGTTTAGAAAAACTGTTTTTT.

The rearrangement joins TRBV28 to TRBJ1-4; D unclear. Between the trimmed V and J ends, which lost 6 bases and 0 bases, there was a span of 8 bases. CDR3 size: 14 residues. The germline V gene has CDR1 MDHEN and CDR2 SYDVKM. The CDR3: CASSTHTTNEKLFF. Here the CDR3 DNA reads TGTGCCAGCAGCACACACACAACTAATGAAAAACTGTTTTTT.

J is TRBJ1-4 and V is TRBV5-1, with D maybe TRBD1 (6 bases). Germline assignment: CDR1 SGHRS and CDR2 YFSETQ. The CDR3 has 15 residues. Trimming removed 7 bases from V and 3 bases from J, with 16 bases in between. DNA for the CDR3: TGCGCCAGCTTACCAGGGAGGGGGTCTAATGAAAAACTGTTTTTT. Its protein is CASLPGRGSNEKLFF.

This sequence joins TRBV5-5 and TRBJ2-7; D may be TRBD2 (5 bases). V lost 3 bases, J lost 2 bases, and 18 bases lay in between. The germline V gene has CDR1 SGHKS and CDR2 YYEKEE (reference sequence). The CDR3 loop spans 16 amino acids. The CDR3 DNA sequence: TGTGCCAGCAGCTCATCGGGAAGGGCCCGGACCTACGAGCAGTACTTC. Amino acids: CASSSSGRARTYEQYF.

This rearrangement joins TRBV6-1 to TRBJ2-5; 12 bases are shared with TRBD2. Germline values: CDR1 MNHNS, CDR2 SASEGT. The CDR3 loop spans 17 amino acids. V shed 2 bases and J 4 bases; nucleotides not matched to a gene: 8. In DNA, the CDR3 is TGTGCCAGCAGTGAATCCCGACTAGCGGGAGCGCGAGAGACCCAGTACTTC. It is translated as CASSESRLAGARETQYF.

The rearrangement joins TRBV7-8 to TRBJ2-7, with TRBD2 identical over 12 bases. This CDR3 has 16 residues. CDR1 and CDR2 from the germline V gene are SGHVS and FQNEAQ. The V and J ends lost 6 bases and 2 bases, in that order; junction bases with no gene match: 8. The CDR3 region is CASRGTSGRITYEQYF. The CDR3 DNA follows: TGTGCCAGCAGGGGTACTAGCGGGAGGATCACCTACGAGCAGTACTTC.

Remarks on this clone: Other nucleotide sequences in the sample specify the same CDR3. The genes are TRBV7-2 and TRBJ2-1; D unclear. Trimming took 1 base from V and 4 from J, leaving 8 bases between them. This CDR3 has 14 amino acids. Germline CDR1 and CDR2: SGHTA and FQGNSA. CDR3 loop: CASSLGLVYNEQFF. The CDR3, as DNA: TGTGCCAGCAGCTTAGGTTTAGTATACAATGAGCAGTTCTTC.

In nucleotides, the CDR3 is TGCGCCAGCAGCTTAGGACAGGTAGAGACCCAGTACTTC. Translating gives CASSLGQVETQYF. The chain carries TRBV5-1 and TRBJ2-5, with TRBD1 matching over 7 bases. V was clipped by 2 bases and J by 4 bases; unmatched bases: 2. This CDR3 is 13 amino acids long. CDR1 is SGHRS and CDR2 is YFSETQ in the germline V gene. The complete variable domain, with remaining parts taken from reference TRBV5-1 and TRBJ2-5, reads KAGVTQTPRYLIKTRGQQVTLSCSPISGHRSVSWYQQTPGQGLQFLFEYFSETQRNKGNFPGRFSGRQFSNSRSEMNVSTLELGDSALYLCASSLGQVETQYFGPGTRLLVL.

The chain carries TRBV11-3 and TRBJ2-3; D unresolved. The germline gives CDR1 SGHNT, CDR2 YENEEA. This CDR3 contains 14 residues. Trimming removed 3 bases at V and 4 bases at J, with 11 bases between. CDR3 sequence (DNA): TGTGCCAGCAGCTTGTCCAGATTCCCAGATACGCAGTATTTT. This translates into CASSLSRFPDTQYF.

The rearrangement joins TRBV28 to TRBJ2-4; 8 bases are shared with TRBD2. Germline CDR1 and CDR2: MDHEN and SYDVKM. CDR3 length: 14 residues. The junction had 7 bases not matched to a gene; V was cut back by 5 bases and J by 7 bases. CDR3 loop: CASSPGGRGNIQYF. In nucleotides, the CDR3 is TGTGCCAGCAGTCCGGGGGGGCGAGGGAACATTCAGTACTTC.

The chain is built from TRBV11-2 and TRBJ2-7, with 9 bases lining up with TRBD2. Germline trimming cut 2 bases from V and 4 bases from J; bases unmatched to any gene: 6. This CDR3 spans 15 amino acids. Germline CDR1 is SGHAT and CDR2 is FQNNGV. CDR3 DNA sequence: TGTGCCAGCAGCTTAATAGCGGGAGAAAGGTACGAGCAGTACTTC. It yields the protein CASSLIAGERYEQYF.

The rearrangement joins TRBV28 to TRBJ1-5; possibly TRBD1 for D (6 bases). This CDR3 comprises 13 residues. Germline V gene sequence: CDR1 MDHEN, CDR2 SYDVKM. The germline V and J ends were trimmed by 6 bases and 3 bases, with 9 bases remaining between them. In nucleotides, the CDR3 is TGTGCCAGCAGCGGGGACACCAATCAGCCCCAGCATTTT. Translation gives CASSGDTNQPQHF.

The V call is TRBV27, the J call TRBJ1-2; TRBD1 matches 9 bases. CDR1 and CDR2 (germline): MNHEY, SMNVEV (reference sequence). The V segment lost 6 bases and the J segment 4 bases; nucleotides outside the gene matches: 9. The CDR3 spans 15 residues. CDR3 bases: TGTGCCAGCAGACTCGGGACAGGGTCTCGCTATGGCTACACCTTC. It encodes CASRLGTGSRYGYTF.

J is TRBJ1-1 and V is TRBV7-4, with D hard to call. Between the trimmed V and J ends, which lost 2 bases and 3 bases, there was a span of 7 bases. This CDR3 has 13 residues. Germline assignment: CDR1 SGHVT and CDR2 SQSDAQ. The CDR3 loop reads CASSLQEDTEAFF. The CDR3 region has the DNA TGTGCCAGCAGCTTACAGGAAGACACTGAAGCTTTCTTT.

The genes are TRBV5-1 and TRBJ2-1; 8 positions match TRBD2. Germline V gene sequence: CDR1 SGHRS, CDR2 YFSETQ. The CDR3 length is 15 residues. V lost 2 bases and J lost 8; bases outside the gene matches: 9. In DNA, the CDR3 is TGCGCCAGCAGCTTAGGATCCAGCGGGAGCCATGAGCAGTTCTTC. Translated, it gives CASSLGSSGSHEQFF.

The gene calls are TRBV2 and TRBJ2-5; 7 nucleotides agree with TRBD2. Germline V gene sequence: CDR1 SNHLY, CDR2 FYNNEI. Trimming cost V 4 bases and J 14 bases; bases outside gene matches: 22. This CDR3 spans 16 amino acids. The chain's CDR3 is CASSGPSVGGGETAYF. CDR3 nucleotides: TGTGCCAGCAGTGGGCCCTCGGTCGGGGGAGGGGAGACCGCCTACTTC.

This chain connects TRBV6-5 to TRBJ2-7; tentatively, D is TRBD2 (7 bases). CDR1 and CDR2 (germline): MNHEY, SVGAGI. This CDR3 is built from 12 residues. CDR3 sequence: CATAGQTYEQYF. The CDR3 DNA follows: TGTGCGACAGCGGGACAAACCTACGAGCAGTACTTC.

The chain carries TRBV5-4 and TRBJ2-5, with D perhaps matching TRBD1 (5 bases). The CDR3 is made up of 13 amino acids. V shed 1 base and J shed 3 bases, with 7 bases lying between them. The germline CDR1 and CDR2 sequences are SGHNT and YYREEE (reference sequence). The CDR3 sequence is CASSLKGEETQYF. As DNA, the CDR3 is TGTGCCAGCAGCTTGAAAGGGGAAGAGACCCAGTACTTC.

The J gene is TRBJ2-5, the V gene TRBV4-2, with D uncertain. The CDR3 covers 13 residues. Trimming took off 0 bases at V and 3 bases at J, with 5 bases between the two ends. Looked up from germline, CDR1 is LGHNA and CDR2 is YNFKEQ. This CDR3 reads CASSQDVEETQYF. In DNA form, the CDR3 reads TGTGCCAGCAGCCAAGATGTCGAAGAGACCCAGTACTTC.

This clone was observed a single time. CDR3 sequence (DNA): TGTGCCAGCGCACCTTGGACACGAAAGTACTTC. It encodes CASAPWTRKYF. The chain links TRBV19 to TRBJ2-4; a possible D gene is TRBD1 (5 bases). Trimming took 9 bases from V and 14 from J, leaving 17 bases between them. Germline assignment: CDR1 LNHDA and CDR2 SQIVND (reference sequence). The CDR3 covers 11 residues.

The V and J genes are TRBV6-5 and TRBJ1-1; 7 bases fit TRBD1. The germline gives CDR1 MNHEY, CDR2 SVGAGI. Losses at the gene ends were 0 bases for V and 12 bases for J; bases not matched to a gene: 4. The CDR3 is 12 amino acids. CDR3 protein: CASSYSTGRTFF. CDR3 DNA: TGTGCCAGCAGTTACTCGACAGGGCGGACTTTCTTT.

The genes are TRBV7-9 and TRBJ1-1; 7 bases map to TRBD1. Trimming cost V 4 bases and J 5 bases; bases outside gene matches: 4. CDR3 length equals 13 residues. Per germline, CDR1 SEHNR and CDR2 FQNEAQ (reference sequence). CDR3 nucleotides: TGTGCCAGCAGCTACAGGGGTGATACTGAAGCTTTCTTT. Protein: CASSYRGDTEAFF.

This chain links TRBV27 with TRBJ1-3, with D possibly matching TRBD1 (5 bases). The germline CDR1 and CDR2 sequences are MNHEY and SMNVEV (reference sequence). The CDR3 loop spans 14 amino acids. The V end was cut by 0 bases, the J end by 8 bases, with 11 bases between. CDR3 coding DNA: TGTGCCAGCAGTTTATCGAGGTCGGGGCACACCATATATTTT. Amino acids: CASSLSRSGHTIYF.

CDR3 in DNA: TGTGCCAGTAGTCAGGTAGTCGAGGCTGAGCAGTTCTTC. Encoded protein: CASSQVVEAEQFF. This sequence joins TRBV19 and TRBJ2-1; no clear D. This CDR3 is built from 13 residues. Germline V gene data show CDR1 as LNHDA and CDR2 as SQIVND (reference sequence). V was shortened by 5 bases and J by 9 bases, with 14 bases between the two germline ends. Full variable domain (outside the CDR3, taken from reference TRBV19 and TRBJ2-1): DGGITQSPKYLFRKEGQNVTLSCEQNLNHDAMYWYRQDPGQGLRLIYYSQIVNDFQKGDIAEGYSVSREKKESFPLTVTSAQKNPTAFYLCASSQVVEAEQFFGPGTRLTVL.

This chain links TRBV28 with TRBJ2-2, with TRBD1 as a possible D gene (6 bases). Germline V gives CDR1 MDHEN, CDR2 SYDVKM. The CDR3 consists of 15 residues. V lost 2 bases and J lost 6, with 13 bases in between. This CDR3 is CASSLTYRVAGELFF. The CDR3 DNA is TGTGCCAGCAGTTTAACATACAGGGTAGCCGGGGAGCTGTTTTTT. Together with reference TRBV28 and TRBJ2-2, the CDR3 gives the full variable domain: DVKVTQSSRYLVKRTGEKVFLECVQDMDHENMFWYRQDPGLGLRLIYFSYDVKMKEKGDIPEGYSVSREKKERFSLILESASTNQTSMYLCASSLTYRVAGELFFGEGSRLTVL.

This sequence joins TRBV30 and TRBJ2-1, with 7 positions matching TRBD2. This CDR3 region has 13 residues. V dropped 0 bases and J dropped 12; count of bases not matched to a gene: 8. The germline CDR1 and CDR2 sequences are GTSNPN and SVGIG (reference sequence). Here the CDR3 DNA reads TGTGCCTGGAGTGTAGTCGGGGAGGGAGGGCAGTTCTTC. This sequence encodes CAWSVVGEGGQFF.

The gene calls are TRBV4-1 and TRBJ1-4; no firm D call. The CDR3 runs 15 residues. Trimming stripped 0 bases from V and 6 bases from J, with 11 bases between. Per germline, CDR1 MGHRA and CDR2 YSYEKL. CDR3 nucleotide sequence: TGCGCCAGCAGCCAAGATCCGACTCTGGATGAAAAACTGTTTTTT. Its translation is CASSQDPTLDEKLFF.